These 26 T cell receptor beta chains came from one sample sequenced in a study of cytomegalovirus exposure and HLA in healthy donors. Use of 60 Vbeta and 13 Jbeta primers characterized the PCR. The data were produced by immunoSEQ multiplex PCR, yet TCRdb's version contains in-frame clones alone and is incomplete. In the table there are 180,000 or so clones, around 80% of which are singletons. The sequencing sample was made of PBMCs. The receptors were sampled from a woman between 50 and 59 years old in good health and CMV-seronegative.

V gene TRBV28 combines with J gene TRBJ1-2, with D maybe TRBD1 (6 bases). The ends were cut back, 7 bases at V and 4 bases at J, with 22 bases in the middle. CDR3 length: 16 residues. Germline loops: CDR1 MDHEN, CDR2 SYDVKM. CDR3 loop: CASTAPLAGGRYGYTF. The CDR3 DNA is TGTGCCAGCACCGCCCCCCTCGCGGGGGGGCGCTATGGCTACACCTTC.

This clone was seen more than once but under ten times. The gene calls are TRBV11-3 and TRBJ2-1, with D hard to call. This CDR3 contains 12 residues. V dropped 3 bases and J dropped 6 bases, with 6 bases sitting between them. Germline loops: CDR1 SGHNT, CDR2 YENEEA. The DNA of the CDR3 is TGTGCCAGCAGCTTGCGTCCCAATGAGCAGTTCTTC. This sequence encodes CASSLRPNEQFF.

This clone came up a few times. V and J are TRBV9 and TRBJ2-3; TRBD2 matches at 12 bases. The germline V gene has CDR1 SGDLS and CDR2 YYNGEE. This CDR3 has 15 residues. Trimming removed 3 bases from V and 6 bases from J; junction bases left unmatched: 5. CDR3 region: CASSGPGLAGDTQYF. The CDR3 DNA reads TGTGCCAGCAGCGGCCCGGGACTAGCGGGTGATACGCAGTATTTT.

This clone was seen more than once but under ten times. The chain carries TRBV29-1 and TRBJ2-2; D perhaps matches TRBD1 (5 bases). The CDR3 runs to 13 residues. Germline V gene data show CDR1 as SQVTM and CDR2 as ANQGSEA. V lost 6 bases and J lost 5, with 13 bases in between. DNA of the CDR3: TGCAGCGTCACCGGCAGGGTAACCGGGGAGCTGTTTTTT. Protein: CSVTGRVTGELFF.

The J gene is TRBJ1-2, the V gene TRBV27, with TRBD1 identical over 8 bases. CDR1 is MNHEY and CDR2 is SMNVEV in the germline V gene (reference sequence). V trimming: 6 bases; J trimming: 6 bases; junction bases outside the gene matches: 12. This CDR3 region has 15 residues. The CDR3 loop is CASSSSGQGFNGYTF. In DNA, the CDR3 is TGTGCCAGCAGCTCCTCCGGACAGGGTTTTAATGGCTACACCTTC.

In its sample, this clone was seen once. The rearrangement joins TRBV18 to TRBJ2-3, with TRBD1 identical over 8 bases. The CDR3 spans 16 residues. The ends lost 1 base at V and 3 bases at J; junction bases unmatched: 6. Germline assignment: CDR1 KGHSH and CDR2 LQKENI. CDR3 region: CASSPLAGGDTDTQYF. CDR3 sequence (DNA): TGTGCCAGCTCACCACTTGCAGGGGGCGATACAGATACGCAGTATTTT. The whole variable domain, filled in from reference TRBV18 and TRBJ2-3, reads NAGVMQNPRHLVRRRGQEARLRCSPMKGHSHVYWYRQLPEEGLKFMVYLQKENIIDESGMPKERFSAEFPKEGPSILRIQQVVRGDSAAYFCASSPLAGGDTDTQYFGPGTRLTVL.

CDR3 DNA sequence: TGTGCCAGCAGCTTAGCACCCCCTGGACTAGCCGGGGAGCTGTTTTTT. It specifies CASSLAPPGLAGELFF. The rearrangement uses TRBV7-2 and TRBJ2-2; 7 bases fit TRBD2. V was pared by 0 bases and J by 6 bases, with 7 bases of the junction left unmatched. The CDR3 runs to 16 residues. Germline CDR1 and CDR2: SGHTA and FQGNSA.

The V gene is TRBV27, the J gene TRBJ2-3; possible D gene TRBD1, 5 bases. The CDR3 sequence is 10 residues long. CDR1 and CDR2 from the germline V gene are MNHEY and SMNVEV (reference sequence). The V and J ends lost 6 bases and 8 bases respectively, with 6 bases between them. CDR3 sequence (DNA): TGTGCCAGCAGGGGGCCTACGCAGTATTTT. Translation: CASRGPTQYF.

The genes are TRBV14 and TRBJ2-3; D might be TRBD1 (6 bases). CDR1 is SGHDN, CDR2 FVKESK, per germline. The CDR3 spans 15 residues. V lost 2 bases, J lost 2 bases, and 11 bases lay in between. The DNA of the CDR3 is TGTGCCAGCAGCCAACGTACAGGGAACACAGATACGCAGTATTTT. Its translation is CASSQRTGNTDTQYF. Complete variable domain (other parts from reference TRBV14 and TRBJ2-3): EAGVTQFPSHSVIEKGQTVTLRCDPISGHDNLYWYRRVMGKEIKFLLHFVKESKQDESGMPNNRFLAERTGGTYSTLKVQPAELEDSGVYFCASSQRTGNTDTQYFGPGTRLTVL.

The chain combines TRBV6-1 with TRBJ1-5; 10 bases are shared with TRBD1. V dropped 8 bases and J dropped 7; count of bases not matched to a gene: 11. Germline V gene lookup returns CDR1 MNHNS and CDR2 SASEGT. The CDR3 loop spans 15 amino acids. DNA for the CDR3: TGTGCCAGCCGATCGGGACAGGGGTTAGGGCAGCCCCAGCATTTT. Translated, it gives CASRSGQGLGQPQHF.

The chain uses TRBV7-2 and TRBJ1-5, with 7 bases lining up with TRBD1. The ends lost 5 bases at V and 4 bases at J; junction bases unmatched: 2. Germline V gene sequence: CDR1 SGHTA, CDR2 FQGNSA. The CDR3 has 13 amino acids. The CDR3, as DNA: TGTGCCAGCAGCCAGGACAGGAATCAGCCCCAGCATTTT. Translating gives CASSQDRNQPQHF.

This sequence joins TRBV7-2 and TRBJ2-7; 9 bases are a match to TRBD1. The CDR3 length is 15 residues. CDR1 SGHTA and CDR2 FQGNSA come from the germline V gene. The ends lost 5 bases at V and 6 bases at J; junction bases unmatched: 11. The CDR3 reads CASSADRGNGREQYF. The CDR3 DNA is TGTGCCAGCAGCGCGGACAGGGGTAATGGACGCGAGCAGTACTTC.

J is TRBJ2-7 and V is TRBV7-8; 9 positions agree with TRBD1. Germline V gene lookup returns CDR1 SGHVS and CDR2 FQNEAQ. CDR3 length: 15 amino acids. V shed 4 bases, J shed 2 bases, and the junction held 6 bases outside the gene matches. In nucleotides, the CDR3 is TGTGCCAGCAGCTCCGGGCGACAGGGGGCCTACGAGCAGTACTTC. It encodes CASSSGRQGAYEQYF.

The chain couples TRBV14 to TRBJ2-1; 8 bases fit TRBD2. The CDR3 contains 14 residues. The germline V gene encodes CDR1 SGHDN and CDR2 FVKESK. J lost 2 bases, V lost 6 bases, and 3 bases had no gene match. DNA of the CDR3: TGTGCCAGCAGTCAACTAGCGGCCTACAATGAGCAGTTCTTC. This gives the protein CASSQLAAYNEQFF.

This chain uses TRBV11-2 with TRBJ2-5, with D perhaps matching TRBD2 (7 bases). Trimming took 5 bases from V and 2 from J, leaving 18 bases between them. The germline gives CDR1 SGHAT, CDR2 FQNNGV. This CDR3 is built from 16 residues. CDR3: CASSPWGGQGQETQYF. CDR3 sequence (DNA): TGTGCCAGCAGCCCCTGGGGGGGGCAGGGTCAAGAGACCCAGTACTTC. The whole variable domain, filled in from reference TRBV11-2 and TRBJ2-5, reads EAGVAQSPRYKIIEKRQSVAFWCNPISGHATLYWYQQILGQGPKLLIQFQNNGVVDDSQLPKDRFSAERLKGVDSTLKIQPAKLEDSAVYLCASSPWGGQGQETQYFGPGTRLLVL.

The CDR3 is CASSTQGGGSSYEQYF. DNA for the CDR3: TGTGCCAGCAGCACACAGGGCGGCGGGAGCTCCTACGAGCAGTACTTC. The chain is built from TRBV9 and TRBJ2-7; the D gene is possibly TRBD2 (7 bases). Germline CDR1 reads SGDLS; CDR2 reads YYNGEE. This CDR3 contains 16 residues. V lost 4 bases and J 0 bases, leaving 17 bases between the germline ends.

The V call is TRBV6-5, the J call TRBJ2-1; a possible D gene is TRBD2 (5 bases). The V end was cut by 4 bases, the J end by 4 bases, with 14 bases between. The CDR3 loop spans 15 amino acids. Germline CDR1 MNHEY, CDR2 SVGAGI. The CDR3 DNA reads TGTGCCAGCAGTTTAGATCCGGGGAAGTACAATGAGCAGTTCTTC. This translates into CASSLDPGKYNEQFF.

V is TRBV7-9 and J is TRBJ2-5; 9 bases are a match to TRBD2. V was clipped by 8 bases and J by 2 bases; unmatched bases: 9. The CDR3 covers 15 residues. Germline assignment: CDR1 SEHNR and CDR2 FQNEAQ (reference sequence). The CDR3 DNA is TGTGCCAGCTCAGGGAGCGGGGGGTCTCAAGAGACCCAGTACTTC. It yields the protein CASSGSGGSQETQYF. Supplemented by reference TRBV7-9 and TRBJ2-5, the full variable domain reads DTGVSQNPRHKITKRGQNVTFRCDPISEHNRLYWYRQTLGQGPEFLTYFQNEAQLEKSRLLSDRFSAERPKGSFSTLEIQRTEQGDSAMYLCASSGSGGSQETQYFGPGTRLLVL.

The chain has TRBV19 and TRBJ1-1; the match to TRBD1 covers 8 bases. The CDR3 spans 16 residues. V lost 5 bases to trimming and J lost 0 bases; unmatched junction nucleotides: 8. Germline V gene data show CDR1 as LNHDA and CDR2 as SQIVND (reference sequence). In DNA, the CDR3 is TGTGCCAGTAGTCGACAGGGGAGGGGGATGAACACTGAAGCTTTCTTT. This gives the protein CASSRQGRGMNTEAFF. The full variable domain, with the rest looked up from reference TRBV19 and TRBJ1-1, is DGGITQSPKYLFRKEGQNVTLSCEQNLNHDAMYWYRQDPGQGLRLIYYSQIVNDFQKGDIAEGYSVSREKKESFPLTVTSAQKNPTAFYLCASSRQGRGMNTEAFFGQGTRLTVV.

V gene TRBV9 combines with J gene TRBJ2-3, with D tentatively TRBD2 (6 bases). The CDR3 is 15 residues long. Trimming took 1 base from V and 3 from J, leaving 12 bases between them. The germline gives CDR1 SGDLS, CDR2 YYNGEE. The CDR3 DNA is TGTGCCAGCAGCGTAATGTCGGAGGGGACAGATACGCAGTATTTT. Its translation: CASSVMSEGTDTQYF.

V gene TRBV9 combines with J gene TRBJ2-1; 8 nucleotides agree with TRBD2. This CDR3 comprises 13 residues. Trimming at V came to 5 bases and at J to 3 bases, leaving 1 base not matched to a gene. CDR1 and CDR2 from the germline V gene are SGDLS and YYNGEE. The CDR3 loop reads CASSSGVYNEQFF. CDR3 DNA sequence: TGTGCCAGCAGTAGCGGGGTCTACAATGAGCAGTTCTTC. The full variable domain, with the rest looked up from reference TRBV9 and TRBJ2-1, is DSGVTQTPKHLITATGQRVTLRCSPRSGDLSVYWYQQSLDQGLQFLIQYYNGEERAKGNILERFSAQQFPDLHSELNLSSLELGDSALYFCASSSGVYNEQFFGPGTRLTVL.

The chain is built from TRBV6-5 and TRBJ1-1; D uncertain. The ends were cut back, 4 bases at V and 0 bases at J, with 12 bases in the middle. The CDR3 consists of 15 residues. CDR1 is MNHEY, CDR2 SVGAGI, per germline. In nucleotides, the CDR3 is TGTGCCAGCAGTTGGCTCCCTTACATGAACACTGAAGCTTTCTTT. It encodes CASSWLPYMNTEAFF.

This rearrangement joins TRBV11-3 to TRBJ1-1, with D perhaps TRBD1 (5 bases). The CDR3 sequence is 13 residues long. Trimming left V 2 bases short and J 5 bases short, with 9 bases between. The germline gives CDR1 SGHNT, CDR2 YENEEA. CDR3 sequence: CASSLRGWTEAFF. CDR3 sequence (DNA): TGTGCCAGCAGCTTAAGGGGTTGGACTGAAGCTTTCTTT.

J is TRBJ2-3 and V is TRBV7-3; 7 bases match TRBD2. Germline V CDR1 and CDR2: SGHTA, FQGTGA. The CDR3 is 14 amino acids. V gave up 2 bases and J gave up 3 bases; unmatched junction bases: 2. CDR3 DNA: TGTGCCAGCAGCTTAGGCGGGAGAACAGATACGCAGTATTTT. This translates into CASSLGGRTDTQYF.

This clone has just one count. V is TRBV4-1 and J is TRBJ2-7; D not certain. Germline values: CDR1 MGHRA, CDR2 YSYEKL. The CDR3 contains 16 residues. V was pared by 0 bases and J by 1 base, with 13 bases between. The CDR3 loop is CASSQEVALLSYEQYF. CDR3 DNA sequence: TGCGCCAGCAGCCAAGAGGTGGCCTTGCTGTCCTACGAGCAGTACTTC.

The chain uses TRBV7-3 and TRBJ2-1, with TRBD1 matching over 8 bases. The J segment lost 5 bases and the V segment lost 5 bases, leaving 8 bases of the junction unmatched. The germline V gene encodes CDR1 SGHTA and CDR2 FQGTGA. The CDR3 loop spans 15 amino acids. The CDR3 DNA reads as TGTGCCAGCAGCCCGAACAGGGGGGCGAACAATGAGCAGTTCTTC. Its translation: CASSPNRGANNEQFF.